This section outlines one TCR beta chain sequence together with its context. Its matching antigen is unknown. Repertoires were generated with immunoSEQ multiplex PCR, while TCRdb's copy carries only in-frame clones and drops some. The table lists around 1.6 million clones, 95% to 99% of them singletons, with roughly 0.42% in the top ten. The V segment lost 8 bases and the J segment 0 bases; nucleotides outside the gene matches: 23. This CDR3 comprises 20 residues. Per germline, CDR1 LNHDA and CDR2 SQIVND (reference sequence). The data derive from a study of shared clonotypes between healthy human individuals. Findings of the study overall: Compared with clonotypes that all four donors shared, non-shared clonotypes had lower generation probabilities. Larger estimated richness was generally recorded for naive subsets relative to memory subsets. Only blood samples were collected, and tissue repertoires likely differ.

There were only Caucasian adults among the donors, and all lived in Nashville, Tennessee. This receptor was obtained from a man aged 30 to 45 in good health. The chain has TRBV19 and TRBJ2-3; 7 bases line up with TRBD2. The sample comprised naive CD4+ T cells sorted from blood. Subset here: CD45RA+ positively selected. The CDR3 DNA sequence: TGTGCCAGTTCACAAGGCCTTCTAGCGGAGGAGTATACTAGCACAGATACGCAGTATTTT. It specifies CASSQGLLAEEYTSTDTQYF.